What follows are 13 T cell receptor beta chains derived from one specimen sequenced in a study of blood T cell repertoires in COVID-19. The table came from immunoSEQ multiplex PCR; TCRdb's copy has only in-frame clones and leaves some out. The repertoire holds 200,000 to 300,000 clones, with approximately 85% as singletons. Input material: peripheral blood. The receptors come from a human donor in a cohort sampled during active COVID-19.

The chain joins TRBV6-1 to TRBJ2-5; no definite D call. The CDR3 sequence is 14 residues long. Between the trimmed V and J ends, which lost 2 bases and 1 base, there was a span of 8 bases. The germline V gene has CDR1 MNHNS and CDR2 SASEGT. This CDR3 is CASSEQILQETQYF. CDR3 DNA: TGTGCCAGCAGTGAACAGATCCTCCAAGAGACCCAGTACTTC.

This clone occurred once. The V call is TRBV28, the J call TRBJ1-1; 9 bases are shared with TRBD1. The CDR3 runs 17 residues. Trimming removed 5 bases from V and 0 bases from J; junction bases left unmatched: 10. CDR1 MDHEN and CDR2 SYDVKM come from the germline V gene. CDR3 sequence: CASSLGGTGTMNTEAFF. As DNA, the CDR3 is TGTGCCAGCAGTCTCGGTGGGACAGGGACCATGAACACTGAAGCTTTCTTT.

The chain uses TRBV2 and TRBJ2-5; D gene uncertain. Looked up from germline, CDR1 is SNHLY and CDR2 is FYNNEI. The ends were cut back, 3 bases at V and 0 bases at J, with 14 bases in the middle. This CDR3 has 16 residues. The CDR3 region is CASSDTTRGYQETQYF. For the CDR3, the DNA is TGTGCCAGCAGTGATACCACGAGAGGCTACCAAGAGACCCAGTACTTC.

The chain has TRBV5-1 and TRBJ2-7; 8 nucleotides match TRBD1. CDR1 SGHRS and CDR2 YFSETQ come from the germline V gene. The CDR3 runs to 18 residues. The V segment lost 0 bases and the J segment 3 bases; nucleotides outside the gene matches: 14. DNA of the CDR3: TGCGCCAGCAGCTTGGTGTTTGGTAGGCAGGGGGCCATCTACGAGCAGTACTTC. Protein: CASSLVFGRQGAIYEQYF.

The chain carries TRBV6-5 and TRBJ2-3; D ambiguous. The V and J ends lost 3 bases and 2 bases respectively, with 12 bases between them. From germline, CDR1 is MNHEY and CDR2 SVGAGI. The CDR3 length is 15 residues. CDR3 in amino acids: CASSYSSGYTDTQYF. The CDR3 DNA reads TGTGCCAGCAGTTATTCCTCCGGGTACACAGATACGCAGTATTTT.

This clone is a singleton in its sample. The chain is built from TRBV5-4 and TRBJ1-3, with D perhaps matching TRBD1 (5 bases). V was shortened by 0 bases and J by 1 base, with 8 bases between the two germline ends. The CDR3 loop spans 15 amino acids. Germline V gives CDR1 SGHNT, CDR2 YYREEE (reference sequence). CDR3 DNA sequence: TGTGCCAGCAGCTTGGAAGGGGCGTCTGGAAACACCATATATTTT. It translates to CASSLEGASGNTIYF.

The V gene is TRBV7-9, the J gene TRBJ2-2; 15 nucleotides align to TRBD2. The germline V gene encodes CDR1 SEHNR and CDR2 FQNEAQ (reference sequence). CDR3 length: 16 amino acids. The V gene end was trimmed by 5 bases and the J gene end by 3 bases; junction bases not matched to a gene: 1. The CDR3 protein is CASSGTSGRHTGELFF. CDR3 sequence (DNA): TGTGCCAGCAGCGGGACTAGCGGGAGGCACACCGGGGAGCTGTTTTTT.

The chain combines TRBV3-1 (or the pseudogene TRBV3-2) with TRBJ2-7, with 11 nucleotides matching TRBD1. The ends lost 3 bases at V and 1 base at J; junction bases unmatched: 2. Germline assignment: CDR1 LGHDT and CDR2 YNNKEL (reference sequence). The CDR3 consists of 15 residues. The CDR3 coding sequence is TGTGCCAGCAGCCACCGGGACAGGGGGTCCTACGAGCAGTACTTC. Translation gives CASSHRDRGSYEQYF.

The chain carries TRBV7-2 and TRBJ2-3; 7 bases align to TRBD2. The CDR3 contains 16 residues. J was trimmed by 4 bases and V by 5 bases; bases with no gene match: 12. Germline V gene data show CDR1 as SGHTA and CDR2 as FQGNSA. DNA for the CDR3: TGTGCCAGCAGCCGCCCGGGAGGCGGGGCGGCAGATACGCAGTATTTT. The encoded protein is CASSRPGGGAADTQYF.

V gene TRBV14 combines with J gene TRBJ2-7; tentatively, D is TRBD2 (6 bases). The germline gives CDR1 SGHDN, CDR2 FVKESK. Trimming took 0 bases from V and 4 from J, leaving 13 bases between them. This CDR3 is built from 15 residues. The CDR3, as DNA: TGTGCCAGCAGCCAAGATAAGGCAGGGAGGTACGAGCAGTACTTC. Protein: CASSQDKAGRYEQYF.

This clone turned up a few times. The genes are TRBV6-2 or TRBV6-3 and TRBJ1-1; TRBD1 agrees at 7 bases. Germline-derived CDR1 and CDR2 are MNHEY and SVGEGT. The trim removed 2 bases at V and 0 bases at J, leaving 12 bases unmatched. CDR3 size: 18 residues. This CDR3 is CASSYGVKKGALNTEAFF. In DNA form, the CDR3 reads TGTGCCAGCAGTTACGGCGTCAAGAAGGGGGCCTTGAACACTGAAGCTTTCTTT.

V gene TRBV4-1 combines with J gene TRBJ2-1, with TRBD2 matching 8 bases. With 3 bases clipped from V and 5 bases from J, the junction kept 6 bases outside the gene matches. The germline V gene encodes CDR1 MGHRA and CDR2 YSYEKL. The CDR3 extends over 15 amino acids. In DNA form, the CDR3 reads TGCGCCAGCAGCCACGGAAGCGGGGGAGACAATGAGCAGTTCTTC. It yields the protein CASSHGSGGDNEQFF.

This chain uses TRBV28 with TRBJ2-7, with 9 bases lining up with TRBD2. Germline trimming cut 6 bases from V and 6 bases from J; bases unmatched to any gene: 9. The CDR3 runs 14 residues. Germline CDR1 is MDHEN and CDR2 is SYDVKM. Here the CDR3 DNA reads TGTGCCAGCAGCAATAGCGGGAGCGTATCCGAGCAGTACTTC. Protein: CASSNSGSVSEQYF. Full variable domain (remainder filled in from reference TRBV28 and TRBJ2-7): DVKVTQSSRYLVKRTGEKVFLECVQDMDHENMFWYRQDPGLGLRLIYFSYDVKMKEKGDIPEGYSVSREKKERFSLILESASTNQTSMYLCASSNSGSVSEQYFGPGTRLTVT.